This note documents a single TCR beta chain sequence. Its antigen is currently unknown. The source of the sample is a study of T cell responses to AZD1222 COVID-19 vaccine. V trimming: 2 bases; J trimming: 10 bases; junction bases outside the gene matches: 8. Germline CDR1 and CDR2: MNHEY and SVGAGI. CDR3 size: 15 residues. The study, taken as a whole, reports: White British donors predominated, females outnumbered males, and clonal diversity was possibly underestimated. With two AZD1222 doses given, Spike-specific TCR breadth and depth both rose. Unmutated variant regions reportedly attract nearly half of all spike-specific TCRs. All repertoire sampling was performed exclusively after the peak T cell response.

Measured with immunoSEQ multiplex PCR; TCRdb has only the in-frame clones, and not every one. The table records 130,000 or so clones, approximately 93% of them present only once. This chain joins TRBV6-5 and TRBJ1-6, with 7 bases fitting TRBD1. The sequenced sample was peripheral blood, obtained on day 0 of MenACWY control vaccination. The TCR originated in an adult in good health. This CDR3 reads CASSYNDRVRSPLHF. DNA of the CDR3: TGTGCCAGCAGTTACAACGACAGGGTGAGATCACCCCTCCACTTT.